A single sample gave rise to the 15 T cell receptor beta chains below, sequenced in a study of T cell responses to AZD1222 COVID-19 vaccine. Sequenced by immunoSEQ multiplex PCR; TCRdb stores in-frame clones only, minus some. The sample includes 100,000 to 130,000 clones, roughly 89% seen only once; the top ten take about 3%. The sequenced sample was peripheral blood, obtained on day 0 of MenACWY control vaccination. The receptors here all came from an adult in good health.

The chain recombines TRBV7-3 with TRBJ2-1, with unresolved D. The CDR3 spans 13 residues. V was trimmed by 5 bases and J by 6 bases, leaving 11 bases between them. The germline V gene has CDR1 SGHTA and CDR2 FQGTGA. The CDR3 loop is CASSQDRGNEQFF. The CDR3 region has the DNA TGTGCCAGCAGCCAGGACCGAGGCAATGAGCAGTTCTTC.

This chain joins TRBV28 and TRBJ2-5; 8 bases align to TRBD1. V dropped 5 bases and J dropped 7; count of bases not matched to a gene: 9. CDR1 and CDR2 (germline): MDHEN, SYDVKM. The CDR3 covers 14 residues. CDR3 region: CASSRGTDRGTQYF. Here the CDR3 DNA reads TGTGCCAGCAGTCGCGGAACTGACAGGGGGACCCAGTACTTC.

Only one count was recorded for this clone. V and J are TRBV10-3 and TRBJ1-4; TRBD1 aligns across 10 bases. Looked up from germline, CDR1 is ENHRY and CDR2 is SYGVKD. Germline trimming cut 10 bases from V and 8 bases from J; bases unmatched to any gene: 7. The CDR3 extends over 13 amino acids. CDR3 in amino acids: CATGGQGNEKLFF. In nucleotides, the CDR3 is TGTGCCACCGGGGGACAGGGGAACGAAAAACTGTTTTTT.

The CDR3 protein is CASSIYQDYEQYF. DNA of the CDR3: TGTGCCAGTAGTATTTACCAGGACTACGAGCAGTACTTC. The rearrangement links TRBV19 to TRBJ2-7; D not resolved. Germline V gene data show CDR1 as LNHDA and CDR2 as SQIVND (reference sequence). V lost 3 bases and J 3 bases, leaving 9 bases between the germline ends. The CDR3 is made up of 13 amino acids. Supplemented by reference TRBV19 and TRBJ2-7, the full variable domain reads DGGITQSPKYLFRKEGQNVTLSCEQNLNHDAMYWYRQDPGQGLRLIYYSQIVNDFQKGDIAEGYSVSREKKESFPLTVTSAQKNPTAFYLCASSIYQDYEQYFGPGTRLTVT.

To note about this clone: The same CDR3 can be traced to other DNA sequences in this sample. DNA of the CDR3: TGTGCCAGCAGTACGGGGCCCAATCAGCCCCAGCATTTT. Translating gives CASSTGPNQPQHF. This chain links TRBV27 with TRBJ1-5; a weak D match, TRBD1 (5 bases). V dropped 5 bases and J dropped 3 bases, with 8 bases sitting between them. CDR3 length equals 13 residues. Germline CDR1 and CDR2: MNHEY and SMNVEV (reference sequence).

The chain employs TRBV11-2 and TRBJ1-2; no clear D. V was shortened by 3 bases and J by 5 bases, with 13 bases between the two germline ends. Looked up from germline, CDR1 is SGHAT and CDR2 is FQNNGV. The CDR3 extends over 14 amino acids. The CDR3 loop reads CASSFQASTYGYTF. CDR3 DNA: TGTGCCAGCAGCTTCCAGGCTTCCACTTATGGCTACACCTTC.

The V call is TRBV5-1, the J call TRBJ2-3; 8 bases are a match to TRBD2. This CDR3 region has 19 residues. V lost 2 bases to trimming and J lost 1 base; unmatched junction nucleotides: 15. Germline CDR1 reads SGHRS; CDR2 reads YFSETQ. This CDR3 reads CASSFSTYTGTRGTDTQYF. The DNA of the CDR3 is TGCGCCAGCAGCTTCTCAACTTACACCGGGACTAGGGGCACAGATACGCAGTATTTT.

V gene TRBV6-2 or TRBV6-3 combines with J gene TRBJ2-1; TRBD2 matches at 9 bases. This CDR3 contains 17 residues. The V and J ends lost 2 bases and 2 bases, in that order; junction bases with no gene match: 7. CDR1 is MNHEY, CDR2 SVGEGT, per germline. CDR3 coding DNA: TGTGCCAGCAGTTACCCTATAGCGGGGGCCCCCTACAATGAGCAGTTCTTC. The encoded protein is CASSYPIAGAPYNEQFF.

The chain combines TRBV5-4 with TRBJ2-7; 8 bases agree with TRBD1. Trimming cost V 4 bases and J 6 bases; bases outside gene matches: 6. CDR1 is SGHNT and CDR2 is YYREEE in the germline V gene (reference sequence). The CDR3 spans 13 residues. This CDR3 reads CASSTDREGEQYF. The CDR3 DNA is TGTGCCAGCAGCACGGACAGGGAAGGCGAGCAGTACTTC.

The V gene is TRBV10-2, the J gene TRBJ2-1, with D uncertain. The CDR3 length is 17 residues. The ends were cut back, 5 bases at V and 1 base at J, with 18 bases in the middle. Germline loops: CDR1 WSHSY, CDR2 SAAADI. The CDR3 spells CASSSPSIRRSYNEQFF. CDR3 bases: TGCGCCAGCAGTTCCCCCTCGATCCGAAGGTCCTACAATGAGCAGTTCTTC.

The V and J genes are TRBV5-6 and TRBJ1-1; 12 nucleotides match TRBD1. The CDR3 spans 16 residues. V gave up 3 bases and J gave up 1 base; unmatched junction bases: 4. The germline V gene encodes CDR1 SGHDT and CDR2 YYEEEE. DNA of the CDR3: TGTGCCAGCAGCTGGGACAGGGGGCGGACGAACACTGAAGCTTTCTTT. Protein sequence: CASSWDRGRTNTEAFF.

The chain is built from TRBV5-5 and TRBJ2-7; no clear D. V gave up 0 bases and J gave up 4 bases, with 5 bases separating them. Germline CDR1 reads SGHKS; CDR2 reads YYEKEE (reference sequence). The CDR3 is 12 amino acids. CDR3 sequence reads: CASSLVGYEQYF. CDR3 nucleotides: TGTGCCAGCAGCTTGGTAGGATACGAGCAGTACTTC.

V and J are TRBV10-3 and TRBJ1-1; possible D gene TRBD1, 5 bases. This CDR3 is 13 amino acids long. V was pared by 7 bases and J by 1 base, with 10 bases between. CDR1 ENHRY and CDR2 SYGVKD come from the germline V gene. CDR3 DNA: TGTGCCATCAAGGGGTCGCGGAACACTGAAGCTTTCTTT. Translating it yields CAIKGSRNTEAFF.

The chain joins TRBV5-5 to TRBJ2-3; 7 nucleotides agree with TRBD2. With V trimmed by 4 bases and J by 0 bases, 8 bases remained unmatched. Germline V gene data show CDR1 as SGHKS and CDR2 as YYEKEE (reference sequence). CDR3 length: 16 residues. CDR3 sequence reads: CASSRELAYSTDTQYF. The DNA of the CDR3 is TGTGCCAGCAGCCGGGAACTAGCGTATAGCACAGATACGCAGTATTTT.

The chain recombines TRBV19 with TRBJ2-4, with D possibly being TRBD1 (6 bases). This CDR3 is built from 15 residues. The V end was cut by 0 bases, the J end by 7 bases, with 13 bases between. Germline CDR1 reads LNHDA; CDR2 reads SQIVND (reference sequence). The CDR3 protein is CASSIDRQGHNIQYF. The CDR3 DNA follows: TGTGCCAGTAGTATAGACAGGCAGGGGCATAACATTCAGTACTTC. The variable domain in full, with the rest retrieved from reference TRBV19 and TRBJ2-4, is DGGITQSPKYLFRKEGQNVTLSCEQNLNHDAMYWYRQDPGQGLRLIYYSQIVNDFQKGDIAEGYSVSREKKESFPLTVTSAQKNPTAFYLCASSIDRQGHNIQYFGAGTRLSVL.